This T cell receptor (beta chain) was observed in a study of CD8 T cells in Susac syndrome. This CDR3 region has 13 residues. V lost 3 bases to trimming and J lost 6 bases, with 12 bases between them. Germline lookup yields CDR1 LNHNV and CDR2 YYDKDF (reference sequence). RNA amounts of about 0.45 to 1 ug underwent reverse transcription with random hexamers. Via MiXCR, TCRdb re-called the immunoSEQ multiplex PCR reads, giving one row per CDR3 protein. The table records roughly 190,000 distinct CDR3 sequences, approximately 96% of them present only once. The rearrangement links TRBV15 to TRBJ2-7, with D perhaps matching TRBD1 (6 bases). The specimen was CD4+ T cells from PBMCs. This TCR derives from a human donor with Susac syndrome. In DNA form, the CDR3 reads TGTGCCACCAGCAGGAAGCAGGGGAGCGAGCAGTACTTC. Translating gives CATSRKQGSEQYF.